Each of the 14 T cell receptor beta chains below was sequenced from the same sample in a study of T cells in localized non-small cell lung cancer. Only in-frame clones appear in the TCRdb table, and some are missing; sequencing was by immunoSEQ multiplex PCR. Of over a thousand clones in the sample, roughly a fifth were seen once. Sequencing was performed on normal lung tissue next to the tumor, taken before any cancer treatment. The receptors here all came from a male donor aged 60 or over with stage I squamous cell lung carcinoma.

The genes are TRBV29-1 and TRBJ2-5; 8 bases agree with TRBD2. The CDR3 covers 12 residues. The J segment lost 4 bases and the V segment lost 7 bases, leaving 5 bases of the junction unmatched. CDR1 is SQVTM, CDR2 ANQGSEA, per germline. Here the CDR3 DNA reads TGCAGCGCCCATCTAGCGGGAGAGACCCAGTACTTC. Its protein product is CSAHLAGETQYF.

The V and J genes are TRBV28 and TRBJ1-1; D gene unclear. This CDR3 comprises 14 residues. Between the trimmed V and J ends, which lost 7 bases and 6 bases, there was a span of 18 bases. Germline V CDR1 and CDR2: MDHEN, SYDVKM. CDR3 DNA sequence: TGTGCCAGCAATCACTGGGAGGCGCGCGCTGAAGCTTTCTTT. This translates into CASNHWEARAEAFF.

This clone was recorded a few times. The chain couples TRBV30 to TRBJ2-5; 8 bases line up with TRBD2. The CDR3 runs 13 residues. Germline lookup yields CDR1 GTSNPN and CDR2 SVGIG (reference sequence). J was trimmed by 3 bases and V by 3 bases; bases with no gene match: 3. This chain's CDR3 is CAWRAGEKETQYF. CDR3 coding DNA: TGTGCCTGGAGAGCGGGAGAGAAAGAGACCCAGTACTTC.

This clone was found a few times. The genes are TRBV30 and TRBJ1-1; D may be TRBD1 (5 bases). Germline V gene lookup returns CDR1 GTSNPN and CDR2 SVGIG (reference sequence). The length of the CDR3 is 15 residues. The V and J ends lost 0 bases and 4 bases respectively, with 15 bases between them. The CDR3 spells CAWSVRGGTGTEAFF. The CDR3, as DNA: TGTGCCTGGAGTGTACGGGGGGGGACCGGCACTGAAGCTTTCTTT.

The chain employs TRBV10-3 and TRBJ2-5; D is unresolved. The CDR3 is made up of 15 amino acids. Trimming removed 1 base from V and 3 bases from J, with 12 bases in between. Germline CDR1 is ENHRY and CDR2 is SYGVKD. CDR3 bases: TGTGCCATCAGTGAGTATGGACCGGACGAAGAGACCCAGTACTTC. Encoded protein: CAISEYGPDEETQYF.

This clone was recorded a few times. CDR3: CARSSGAGSGDTQYF. In DNA form, the CDR3 reads TGCGCCAGATCATCAGGGGCAGGGAGTGGAGATACGCAGTATTTT. This rearrangement joins TRBV10-2 to TRBJ2-3, with TRBD1 as a possible D gene (6 bases). Deletions cut 9 bases from V and 5 bases from J, with 21 bases between. The length of the CDR3 is 15 residues. The germline V gene encodes CDR1 WSHSY and CDR2 SAAADI.

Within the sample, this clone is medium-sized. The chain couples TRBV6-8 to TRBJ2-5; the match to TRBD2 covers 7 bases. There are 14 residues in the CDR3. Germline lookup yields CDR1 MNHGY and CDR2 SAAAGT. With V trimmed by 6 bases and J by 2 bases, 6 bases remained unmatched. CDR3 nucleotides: TGTGCCAGCAGGGGAGCGGGACCACAAGAGACCCAGTACTTC. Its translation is CASRGAGPQETQYF.

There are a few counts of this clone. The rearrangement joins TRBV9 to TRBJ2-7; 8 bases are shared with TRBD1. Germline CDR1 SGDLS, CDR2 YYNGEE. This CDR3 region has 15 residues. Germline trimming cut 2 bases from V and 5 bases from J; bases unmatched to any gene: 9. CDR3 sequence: CASSVTGTGADEQYF. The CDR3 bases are TGTGCCAGCAGCGTCACCGGGACAGGAGCTGACGAGCAGTACTTC.

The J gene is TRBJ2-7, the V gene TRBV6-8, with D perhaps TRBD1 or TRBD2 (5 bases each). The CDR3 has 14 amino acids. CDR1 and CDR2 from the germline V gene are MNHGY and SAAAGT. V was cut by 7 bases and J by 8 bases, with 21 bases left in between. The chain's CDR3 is CASTLGRMEKQQYF. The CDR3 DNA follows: TGTGCCAGCACTCTGGGACGGATGGAGAAACAGCAGTACTTC.

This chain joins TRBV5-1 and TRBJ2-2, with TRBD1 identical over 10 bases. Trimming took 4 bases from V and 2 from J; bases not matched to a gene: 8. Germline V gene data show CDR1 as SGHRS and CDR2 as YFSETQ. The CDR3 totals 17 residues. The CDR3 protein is CASSQLRTGGNTGELFF. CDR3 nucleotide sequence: TGCGCCAGCAGCCAACTTAGGACAGGGGGTAACACCGGGGAGCTGTTTTTT.

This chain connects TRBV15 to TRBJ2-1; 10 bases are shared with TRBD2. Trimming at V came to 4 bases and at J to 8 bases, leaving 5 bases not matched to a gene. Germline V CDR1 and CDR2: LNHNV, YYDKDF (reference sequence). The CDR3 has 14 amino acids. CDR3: CATSISGRFDEQFF. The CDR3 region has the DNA TGTGCCACCAGCATTAGCGGGAGGTTTGATGAGCAGTTCTTC.

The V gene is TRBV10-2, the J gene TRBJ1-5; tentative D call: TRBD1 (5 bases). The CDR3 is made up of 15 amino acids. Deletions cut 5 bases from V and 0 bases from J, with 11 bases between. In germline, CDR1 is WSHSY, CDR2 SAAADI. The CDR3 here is CASSTGDYSNQPQHF. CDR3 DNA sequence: TGCGCCAGCAGTACTGGGGACTATAGCAATCAGCCCCAGCATTTT.

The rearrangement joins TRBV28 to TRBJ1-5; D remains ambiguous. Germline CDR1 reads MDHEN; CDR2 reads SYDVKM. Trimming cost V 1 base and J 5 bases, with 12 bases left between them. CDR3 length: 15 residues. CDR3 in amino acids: CASSLSLLAHQPQHF. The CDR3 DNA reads TGTGCCAGCAGTTTATCCCTCCTCGCCCATCAGCCCCAGCATTTT.

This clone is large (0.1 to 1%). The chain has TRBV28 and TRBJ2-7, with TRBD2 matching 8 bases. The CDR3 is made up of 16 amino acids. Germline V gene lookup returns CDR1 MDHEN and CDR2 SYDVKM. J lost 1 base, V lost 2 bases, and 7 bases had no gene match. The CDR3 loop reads CASSLVLAGMSYEQYF. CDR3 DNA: TGTGCCAGCAGTTTAGTATTAGCGGGAATGTCCTACGAGCAGTACTTC.